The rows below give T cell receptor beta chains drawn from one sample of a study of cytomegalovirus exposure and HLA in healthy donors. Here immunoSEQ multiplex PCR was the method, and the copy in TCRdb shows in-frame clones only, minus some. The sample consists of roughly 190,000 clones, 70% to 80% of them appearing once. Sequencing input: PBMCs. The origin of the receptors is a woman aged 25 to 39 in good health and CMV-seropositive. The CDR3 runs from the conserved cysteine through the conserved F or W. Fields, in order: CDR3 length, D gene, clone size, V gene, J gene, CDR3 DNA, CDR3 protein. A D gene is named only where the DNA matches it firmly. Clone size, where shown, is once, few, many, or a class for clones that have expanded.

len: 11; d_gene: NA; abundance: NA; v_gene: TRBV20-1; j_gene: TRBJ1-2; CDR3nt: TGCAGTGCTAGATCCGCGCATGGCTACACCTTC; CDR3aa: CSARSAHGYTF
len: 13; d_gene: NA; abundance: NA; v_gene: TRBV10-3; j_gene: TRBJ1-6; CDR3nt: TGTGCCATCACGGGATCCGGTAATTCACCCCTCCACTTT; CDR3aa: CAITGSGNSPLHF
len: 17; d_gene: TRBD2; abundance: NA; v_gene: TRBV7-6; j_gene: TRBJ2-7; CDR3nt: TGTGCCAGCAGCCCTCGAGCGGGACTAGCGGGCCGCTACGAGCAGTACTTC; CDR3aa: CASSPRAGLAGRYEQYF
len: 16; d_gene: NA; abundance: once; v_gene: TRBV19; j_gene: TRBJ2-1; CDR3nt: TGTGCCAGTAGTATACAAGAACTAGCAGGCTACAATGAGCAGTTCTTC; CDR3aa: CASSIQELAGYNEQFF
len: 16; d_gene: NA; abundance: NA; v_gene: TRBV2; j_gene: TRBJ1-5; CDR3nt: TGTGCCAGCAGTGAACAAACACGGACAGTCGATCAGCCCCAGCATTTT; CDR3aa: CASSEQTRTVDQPQHF
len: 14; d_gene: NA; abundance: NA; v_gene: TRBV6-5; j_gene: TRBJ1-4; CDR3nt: TGTGCCAGCAGCAAATTCCGGGAGTCTGAAAAACTGTTTTTT; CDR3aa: CASSKFRESEKLFF
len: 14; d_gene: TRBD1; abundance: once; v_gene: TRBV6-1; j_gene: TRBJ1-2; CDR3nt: TGTGCCAGCAGTGATCTGCAGGGGGCGGGTGGCTACACCTTC; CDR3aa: CASSDLQGAGGYTF
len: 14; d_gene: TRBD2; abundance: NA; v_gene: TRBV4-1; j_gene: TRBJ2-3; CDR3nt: TGCGCCAGCAGCCAAGGGGCGGGGGTGGATACGCAGTATTTT; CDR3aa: CASSQGAGVDTQYF
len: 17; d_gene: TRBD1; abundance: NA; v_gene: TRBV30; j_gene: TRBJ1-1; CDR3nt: TGTGCCTGGAGTGTAAGAGGGACAGGGAAGATTAGGCCTGAAGCTTTCTTT; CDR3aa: CAWSVRGTGKIRPEAFF
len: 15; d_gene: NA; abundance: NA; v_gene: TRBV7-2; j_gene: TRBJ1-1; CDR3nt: TGTGCCAGCAGCTTAGTCAGGAGGGAAGCCTATGAAGCTTTCTTT; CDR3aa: CASSLVRREAYEAFF
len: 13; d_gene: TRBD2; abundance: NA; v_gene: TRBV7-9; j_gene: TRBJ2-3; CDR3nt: TGTGCCAGCAGCCAGCGGGGGGCCGATACGCAGTATTTT; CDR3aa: CASSQRGADTQYF
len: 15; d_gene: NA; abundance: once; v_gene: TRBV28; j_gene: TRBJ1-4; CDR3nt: TGTGCCAGCAGTCTCATCAAGGGGCCAGGGGAAAAACTGTTTTTT; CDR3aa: CASSLIKGPGEKLFF
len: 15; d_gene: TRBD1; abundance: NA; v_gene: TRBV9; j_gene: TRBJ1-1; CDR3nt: TGTGCCAGCAGCGTAGCAGGGGGACCCGGCACTGAAGCTTTCTTT; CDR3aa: CASSVAGGPGTEAFF
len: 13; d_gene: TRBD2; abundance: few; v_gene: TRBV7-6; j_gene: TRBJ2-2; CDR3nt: TGTGCCAGCGGGAGGGTGAACACCGGGGAGCTGTTTTTT; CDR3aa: CASGRVNTGELFF
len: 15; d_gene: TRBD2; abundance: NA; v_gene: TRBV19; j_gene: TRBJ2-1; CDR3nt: TGTGCCAGTAGTATTGATAGCGGGCACTACAATGAGCAGTTCTTC; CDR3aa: CASSIDSGHYNEQFF
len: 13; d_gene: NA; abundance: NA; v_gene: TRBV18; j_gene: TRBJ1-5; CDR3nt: TGTGCCAGCTCACTCGGGGAAGTGGGGCCCCAGCATTTT; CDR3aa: CASSLGEVGPQHF
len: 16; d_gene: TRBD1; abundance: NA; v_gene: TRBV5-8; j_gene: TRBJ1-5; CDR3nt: TGTGCCAGCAGCCCAGGGACAGTTTATAGCAATCAGCCCCAGCATTTT; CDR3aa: CASSPGTVYSNQPQHF
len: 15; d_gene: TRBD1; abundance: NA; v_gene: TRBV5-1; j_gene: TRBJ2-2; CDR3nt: TGCGCCAGCAGCTCTACAGGGGCGTACACCGGGGAGCTGTTTTTT; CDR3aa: CASSSTGAYTGELFF
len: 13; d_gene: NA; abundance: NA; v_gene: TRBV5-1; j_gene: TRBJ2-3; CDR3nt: TGCGCCAGCGCGGGCCCCGGCACAGATACGCAGTATTTT; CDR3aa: CASAGPGTDTQYF
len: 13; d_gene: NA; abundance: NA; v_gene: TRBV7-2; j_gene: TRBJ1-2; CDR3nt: TGTGCCAGCAGCTACCAGGGAACTGGTGGCTACACCTTC; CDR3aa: CASSYQGTGGYTF
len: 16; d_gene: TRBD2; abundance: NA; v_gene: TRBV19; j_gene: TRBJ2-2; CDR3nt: TGTGCCACAGCGGGAGTAGCGGGAGGTCGCACCGGGGAGCTGTTTTTT; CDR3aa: CATAGVAGGRTGELFF
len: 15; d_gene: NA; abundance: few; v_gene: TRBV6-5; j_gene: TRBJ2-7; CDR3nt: TGTGCCAGCAGCCTGCAGTTCGGGCGGGAATACGAGCAGTACTTC; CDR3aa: CASSLQFGREYEQYF
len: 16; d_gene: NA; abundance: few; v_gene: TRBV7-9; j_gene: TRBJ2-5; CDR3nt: TGTTCCAGCAGCTTTCGGGTCCAGAATGATCAAGAGACCCAGTACTTC; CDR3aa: CSSSFRVQNDQETQYF
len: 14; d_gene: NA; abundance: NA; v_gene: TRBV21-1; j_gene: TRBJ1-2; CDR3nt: TGTGCCAGCATCCTTAAGGACAGTCCCTATGGCTACACCTTC; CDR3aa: CASILKDSPYGYTF
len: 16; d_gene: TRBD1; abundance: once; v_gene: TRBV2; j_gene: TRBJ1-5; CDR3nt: TGTGCCAGCAGTGGGGACGGGACAGTCTTTGATCAGCCCCAGCATTTT; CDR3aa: CASSGDGTVFDQPQHF
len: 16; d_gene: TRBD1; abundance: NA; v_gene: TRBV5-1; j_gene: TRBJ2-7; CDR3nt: TGCGCCAGCACCTCTGCTCCGGGACAGGGGAGGGACGAGCAGTACTTC; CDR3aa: CASTSAPGQGRDEQYF
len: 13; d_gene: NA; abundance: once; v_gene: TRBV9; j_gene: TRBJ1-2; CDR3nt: TGTGCCAGCAGCGAGGGGGGGGGTCGAGGCTACACCTTC; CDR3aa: CASSEGGGRGYTF
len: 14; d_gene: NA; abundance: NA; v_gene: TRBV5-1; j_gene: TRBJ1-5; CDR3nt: TGCGCCAGCAGCACGGGAGATTACAATCAGCCCCAGCATTTT; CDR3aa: CASSTGDYNQPQHF
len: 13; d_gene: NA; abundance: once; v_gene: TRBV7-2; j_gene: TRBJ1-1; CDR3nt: TGTGCCAGCAGCTTTCTGCGAAACACTGAAGCTTTCTTT; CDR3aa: CASSFLRNTEAFF
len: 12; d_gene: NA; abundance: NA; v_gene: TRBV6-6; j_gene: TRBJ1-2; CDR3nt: TGTGCCAGCGCGCCCCCTAACTATGGCTACACCTTC; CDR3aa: CASAPPNYGYTF
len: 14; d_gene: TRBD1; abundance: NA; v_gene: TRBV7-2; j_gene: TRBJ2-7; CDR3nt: TGTGCCAGCAGCAAAAGCCGACAGGGTTACGAGCAGTACTTC; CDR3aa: CASSKSRQGYEQYF
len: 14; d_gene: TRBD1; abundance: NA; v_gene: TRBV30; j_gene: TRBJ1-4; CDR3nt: TGTGCCTGGGGTACCGGACAGGTTGGGGAAAAACTGTTTTTT; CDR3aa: CAWGTGQVGEKLFF
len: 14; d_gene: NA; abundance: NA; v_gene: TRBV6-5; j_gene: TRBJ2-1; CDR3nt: TGTGCCAGCAGCTTGCGGGGAAAAGGGTCTGAGCAGTTCTTC; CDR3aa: CASSLRGKGSEQFF
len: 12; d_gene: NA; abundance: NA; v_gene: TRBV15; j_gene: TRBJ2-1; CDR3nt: TGTGCCACCAGCAGAGATAGCCGCACTGCGTTCTTC; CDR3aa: CATSRDSRTAFF
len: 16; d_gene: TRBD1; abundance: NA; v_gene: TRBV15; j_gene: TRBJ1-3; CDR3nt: TGTGCCACCAGCAGAGCGCAGGGGGCGGCTGGAAACACCATATATTTT; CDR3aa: CATSRAQGAAGNTIYF
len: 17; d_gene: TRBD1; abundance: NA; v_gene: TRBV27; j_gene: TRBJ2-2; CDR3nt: TGTGCCAGCACCATTCTCTCGGACAGGGGGCCCGTCGGGGAGCTGTTTTTT; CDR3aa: CASTILSDRGPVGELFF